This T cell receptor (beta chain) is drawn from a study of beta chain features in type 1 diabetes. As for the study in general: Patients and healthy donors were similar in age, gender and cell yields. Analysis included 100 million to 110 million sorted cells drawn from all samples. Findings and caveats of the study: In all four CD4+ subsets, TCRB CDR3 length was significantly, moderately reduced in type 1 diabetes. There were fewer insertions and more deletions at the VDJ junctions of type 1 diabetes patients.

This clone was detected only a few times. Antigen: not known. Naive, central memory, regulatory and stem cell-like memory cells within the CD4+ compartment were sorted using CD45RO/CCR7/CD25/CD127/CD95/CD27. The investigators reverse transcribed all of the isolated RNA, so they sequenced expressed TCRB transcripts. Profiling relied on immunoSEQ multiplex PCR, and the TCRdb table lists in-frame clones only, not all of them. Altogether hundreds of thousands of clones are present, roughly 12% being singletons, with the ten largest covering approximately 0.011%. V was pared by 8 bases and J by 1 base, with 14 bases between. The CDR3 extends over 13 amino acids. Germline V gives CDR1 GTSNPN, CDR2 SVGIG (reference sequence).

This sequence originates from a woman under 30 with type 1 diabetes. The gene calls are TRBV30 and TRBJ2-5; possibly TRBD1 for D (7 bases). Sequenced input: naive CD4+ T cells from blood. The CDR3 here is CATRGAAQETQYF. CDR3 DNA: TGTGCCACCAGGGGGGCAGCCCAAGAGACCCAGTACTTC.